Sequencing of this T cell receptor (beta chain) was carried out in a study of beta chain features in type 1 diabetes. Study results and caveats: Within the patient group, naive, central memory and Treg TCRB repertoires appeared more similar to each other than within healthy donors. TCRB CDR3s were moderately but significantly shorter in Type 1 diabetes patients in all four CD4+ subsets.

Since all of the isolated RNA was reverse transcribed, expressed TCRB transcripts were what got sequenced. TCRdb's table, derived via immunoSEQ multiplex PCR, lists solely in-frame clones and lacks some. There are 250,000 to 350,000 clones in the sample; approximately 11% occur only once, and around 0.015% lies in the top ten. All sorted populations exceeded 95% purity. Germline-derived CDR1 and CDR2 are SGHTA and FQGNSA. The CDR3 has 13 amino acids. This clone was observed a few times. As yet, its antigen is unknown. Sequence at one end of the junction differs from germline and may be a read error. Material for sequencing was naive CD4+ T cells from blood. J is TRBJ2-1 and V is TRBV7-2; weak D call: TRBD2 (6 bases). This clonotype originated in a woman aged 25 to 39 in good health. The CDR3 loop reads CASSRDLNNEQFF. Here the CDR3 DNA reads TGTGCAAGCAGTCGGGACTTAAACAATGAGCAGTTCTTC.